The entry that follows covers one TCR beta chain sequence. These data come from a study of blood T cell repertoires in COVID-19. Source study methods: Amplification of reference gene primers was used by the study to estimate nucleated cell counts. Libraries were prepared by immunoSEQ multiplex PCR; TCRdb keeps only in-frame clonotypes and omits some of them. Clonal size and the V and J genes are those of that table, whereas D and trimming came from the DNA. The sample includes 250,000 or so clones, roughly 90% of them seen just once. Residents of 24 US areas, aged roughly 18 to 89 years, made up the participants. Trimming cost V 1 base and J 0 bases, with 12 bases left between them. Germline loops: CDR1 MGHRA, CDR2 YSYEKL. The CDR3 consists of 16 residues.

The V gene is TRBV4-1, the J gene TRBJ1-1; D unclear. The TCR comes from a man aged 35 to 55 who had been exposed to COVID-19. Sequencing was performed on PBMCs or T cells enriched from blood (not recorded which). The CDR3 DNA follows: TGCGCCAGCAGCCAAGTTATCGGGGTAATGAACACTGAAGCTTTCTTT. This codes for CASSQVIGVMNTEAFF.